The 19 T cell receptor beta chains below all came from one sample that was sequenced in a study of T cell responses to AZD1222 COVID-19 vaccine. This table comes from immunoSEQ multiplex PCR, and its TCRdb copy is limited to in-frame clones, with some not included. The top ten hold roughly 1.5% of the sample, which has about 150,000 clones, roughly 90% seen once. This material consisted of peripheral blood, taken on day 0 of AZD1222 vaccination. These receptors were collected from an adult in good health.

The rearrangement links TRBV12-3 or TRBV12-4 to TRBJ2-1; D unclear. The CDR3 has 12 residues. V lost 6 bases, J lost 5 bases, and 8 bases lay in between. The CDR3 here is CASRREDNEQFF. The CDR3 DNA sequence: TGTGCCAGCAGAAGAGAAGACAATGAGCAGTTCTTC.

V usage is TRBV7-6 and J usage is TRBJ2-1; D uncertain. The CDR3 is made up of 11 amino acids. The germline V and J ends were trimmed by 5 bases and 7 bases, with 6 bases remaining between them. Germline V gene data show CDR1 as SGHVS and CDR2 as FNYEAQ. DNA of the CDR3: TGTGCCAGCAGCGAAGTAAATGAGCAGTTCTTC. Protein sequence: CASSEVNEQFF.

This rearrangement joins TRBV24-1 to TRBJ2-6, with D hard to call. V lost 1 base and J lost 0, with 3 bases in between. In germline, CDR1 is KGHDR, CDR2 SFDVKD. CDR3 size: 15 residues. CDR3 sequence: CATSDLSSGANVLTF. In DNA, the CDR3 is TGTGCCACCAGTGATTTATCCTCTGGGGCCAACGTCCTGACTTTC.

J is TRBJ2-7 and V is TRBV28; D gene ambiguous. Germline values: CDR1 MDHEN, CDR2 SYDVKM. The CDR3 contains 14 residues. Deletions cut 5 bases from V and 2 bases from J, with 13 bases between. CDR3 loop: CASSSLPATYEQYF. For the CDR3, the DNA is TGTGCCAGCAGTAGCCTCCCCGCCACCTACGAGCAGTACTTC.

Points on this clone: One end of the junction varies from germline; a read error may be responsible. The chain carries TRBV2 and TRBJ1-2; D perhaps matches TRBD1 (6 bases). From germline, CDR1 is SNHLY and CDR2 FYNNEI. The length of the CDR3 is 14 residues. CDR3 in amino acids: CASSGRGINFGYTF. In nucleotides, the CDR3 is TGTGCCAGCAGCGGAAGGGGGATTAACTTTGGCTACACCTTC.

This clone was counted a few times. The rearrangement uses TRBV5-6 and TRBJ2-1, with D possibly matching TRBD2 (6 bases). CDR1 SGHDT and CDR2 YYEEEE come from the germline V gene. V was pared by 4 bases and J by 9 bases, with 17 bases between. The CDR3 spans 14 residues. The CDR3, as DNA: TGTGCCAGCAGCCCCCCTAGCGTAGTGAGTGAGCAGTTCTTC. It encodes CASSPPSVVSEQFF.

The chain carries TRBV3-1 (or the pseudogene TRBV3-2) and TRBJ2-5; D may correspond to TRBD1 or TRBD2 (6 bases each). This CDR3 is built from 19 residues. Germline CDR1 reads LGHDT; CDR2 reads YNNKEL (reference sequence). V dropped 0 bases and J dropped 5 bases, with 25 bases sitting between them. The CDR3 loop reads CASSQEGIGAGGLRETQYF. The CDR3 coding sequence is TGTGCCAGCAGCCAAGAAGGTATCGGTGCCGGGGGCCTCCGGGAGACCCAGTACTTC.

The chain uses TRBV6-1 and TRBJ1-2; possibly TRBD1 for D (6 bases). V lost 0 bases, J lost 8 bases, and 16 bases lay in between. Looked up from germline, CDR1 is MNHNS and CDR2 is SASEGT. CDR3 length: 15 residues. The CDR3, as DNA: TGTGCCAGCAGTGAAGCAATGGGCAGGGGACGAGGCTACACCTTC. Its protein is CASSEAMGRGRGYTF.

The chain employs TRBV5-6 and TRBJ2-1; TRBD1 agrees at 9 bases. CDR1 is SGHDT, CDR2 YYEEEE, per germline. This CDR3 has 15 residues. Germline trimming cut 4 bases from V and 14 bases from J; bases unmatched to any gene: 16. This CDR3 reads CASSQPGQGRLAKFF. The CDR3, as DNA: TGTGCCAGCAGCCAGCCGGGACAGGGACGCCTAGCGAAGTTCTTC.

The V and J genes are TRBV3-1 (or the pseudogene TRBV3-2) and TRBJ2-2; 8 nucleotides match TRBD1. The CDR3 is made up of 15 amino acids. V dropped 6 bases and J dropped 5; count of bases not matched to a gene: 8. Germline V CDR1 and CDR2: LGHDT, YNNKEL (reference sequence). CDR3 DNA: TGTGCCAGCAGATCCCAGGGGGCCAGAACCGGGGAGCTGTTTTTT. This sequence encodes CASRSQGARTGELFF.

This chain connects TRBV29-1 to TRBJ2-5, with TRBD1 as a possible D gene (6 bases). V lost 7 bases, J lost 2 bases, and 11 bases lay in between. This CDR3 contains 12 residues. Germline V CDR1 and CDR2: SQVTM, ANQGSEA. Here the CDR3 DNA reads TGCAGCGCGGCAGGGGCTCAAGAGACCCAGTACTTC. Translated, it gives CSAAGAQETQYF.

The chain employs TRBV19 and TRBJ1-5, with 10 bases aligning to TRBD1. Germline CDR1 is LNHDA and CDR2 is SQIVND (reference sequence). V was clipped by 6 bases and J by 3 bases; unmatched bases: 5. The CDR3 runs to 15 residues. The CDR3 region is CASRGDRGINQPQHF. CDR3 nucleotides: TGTGCCAGTAGAGGGGACAGGGGTATCAATCAGCCCCAGCATTTT.

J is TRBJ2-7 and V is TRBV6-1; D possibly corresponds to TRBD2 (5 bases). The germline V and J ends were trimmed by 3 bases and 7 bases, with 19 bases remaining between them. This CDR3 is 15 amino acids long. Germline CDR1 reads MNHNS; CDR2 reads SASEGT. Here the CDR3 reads CASSDGIFLREEQYF. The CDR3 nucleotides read TGTGCCAGCAGTGACGGGATCTTCCTACGGGAAGAGCAGTACTTC.

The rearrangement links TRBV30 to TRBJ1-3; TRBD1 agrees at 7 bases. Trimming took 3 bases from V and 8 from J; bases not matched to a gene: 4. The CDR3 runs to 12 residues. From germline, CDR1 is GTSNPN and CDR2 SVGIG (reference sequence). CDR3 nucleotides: TGTGCCTGGAGCACAGGGGTAGACACCATATATTTT. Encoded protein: CAWSTGVDTIYF.

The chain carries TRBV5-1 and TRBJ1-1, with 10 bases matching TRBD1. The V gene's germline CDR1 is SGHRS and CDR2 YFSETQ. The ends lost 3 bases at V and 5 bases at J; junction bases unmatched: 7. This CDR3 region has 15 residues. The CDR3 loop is CASSWTGGDGTEAFF. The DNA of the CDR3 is TGCGCCAGCAGCTGGACAGGGGGAGATGGGACTGAAGCTTTCTTT.

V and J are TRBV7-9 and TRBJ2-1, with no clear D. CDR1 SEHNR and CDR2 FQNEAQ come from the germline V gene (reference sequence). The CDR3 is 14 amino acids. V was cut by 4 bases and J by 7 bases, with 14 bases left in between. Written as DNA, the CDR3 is TGTGCCAGCAGCTCCCTTGGGGTGGGGAATGAGCAGTTCTTC. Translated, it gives CASSSLGVGNEQFF.

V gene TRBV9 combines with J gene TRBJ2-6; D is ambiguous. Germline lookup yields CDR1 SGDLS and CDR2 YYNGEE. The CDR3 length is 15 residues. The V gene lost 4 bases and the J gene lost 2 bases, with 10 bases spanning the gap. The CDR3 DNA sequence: TGTGCCAGCAGCCCCCAGACTCCTGGGGCCAACGTCCTGACTTTC. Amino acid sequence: CASSPQTPGANVLTF.

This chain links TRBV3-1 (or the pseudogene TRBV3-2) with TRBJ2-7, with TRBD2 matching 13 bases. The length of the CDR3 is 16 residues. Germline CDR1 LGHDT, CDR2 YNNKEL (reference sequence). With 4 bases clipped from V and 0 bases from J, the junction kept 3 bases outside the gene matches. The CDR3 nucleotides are TGTGCCAGCAGCCCGACTAGCGGGAGGACCTCCTACGAGCAGTACTTC. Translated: CASSPTSGRTSYEQYF.

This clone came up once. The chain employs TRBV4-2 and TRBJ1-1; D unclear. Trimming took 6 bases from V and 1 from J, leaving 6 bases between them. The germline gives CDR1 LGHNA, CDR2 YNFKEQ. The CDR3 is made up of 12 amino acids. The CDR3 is CASRPENTEAFF. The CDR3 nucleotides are TGTGCCAGCAGGCCAGAGAACACTGAAGCTTTCTTT.